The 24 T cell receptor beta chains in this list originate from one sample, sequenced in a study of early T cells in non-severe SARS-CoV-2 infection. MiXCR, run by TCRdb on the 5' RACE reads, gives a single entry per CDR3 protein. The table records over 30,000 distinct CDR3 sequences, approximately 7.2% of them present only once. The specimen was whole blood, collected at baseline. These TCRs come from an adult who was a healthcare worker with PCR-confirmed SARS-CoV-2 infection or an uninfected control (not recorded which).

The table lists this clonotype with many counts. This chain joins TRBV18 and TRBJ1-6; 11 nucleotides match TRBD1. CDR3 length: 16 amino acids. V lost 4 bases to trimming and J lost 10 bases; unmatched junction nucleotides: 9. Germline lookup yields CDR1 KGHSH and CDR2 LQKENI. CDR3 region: CASSLAGQGDGSPLHF. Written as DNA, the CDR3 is TGTGCCAGCTCACTAGCGGGACAGGGGGACGGATCACCCCTCCACTTT.

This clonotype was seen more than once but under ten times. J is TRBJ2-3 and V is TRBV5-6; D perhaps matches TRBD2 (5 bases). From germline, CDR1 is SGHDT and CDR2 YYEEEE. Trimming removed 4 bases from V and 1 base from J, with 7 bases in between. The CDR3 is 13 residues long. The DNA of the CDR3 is TGTGCCAGCAGCCGGACTGGCACAGATACGCAGTATTTT. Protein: CASSRTGTDTQYF.

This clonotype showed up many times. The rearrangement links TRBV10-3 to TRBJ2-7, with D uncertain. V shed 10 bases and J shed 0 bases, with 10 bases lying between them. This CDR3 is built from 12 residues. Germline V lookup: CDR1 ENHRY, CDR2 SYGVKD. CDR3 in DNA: TGTGCCACCGCCCAGAACTCCTACGAGCAGTACTTC. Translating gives CATAQNSYEQYF.

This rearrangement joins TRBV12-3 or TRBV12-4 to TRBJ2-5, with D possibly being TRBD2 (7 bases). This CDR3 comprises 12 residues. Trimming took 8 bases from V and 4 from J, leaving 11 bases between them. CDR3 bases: TGTGCCAGCGGGGGGGCGCGAGAGACCCAGTACTTC. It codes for CASGGARETQYF.

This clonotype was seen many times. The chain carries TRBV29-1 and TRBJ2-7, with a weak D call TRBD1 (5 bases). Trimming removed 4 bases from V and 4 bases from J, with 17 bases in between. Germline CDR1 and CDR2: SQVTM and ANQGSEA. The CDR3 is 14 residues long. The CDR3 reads CSVVGASRYYEQYF. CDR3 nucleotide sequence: TGCAGCGTTGTTGGGGCGAGCCGATATTACGAGCAGTACTTC.

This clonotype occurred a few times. In DNA form, the CDR3 reads TGTGCCAGCAGCGTTACAGCAGCCAAAAACATTCAGTACTTC. Protein sequence: CASSVTAAKNIQYF. The chain carries TRBV5-6 and TRBJ2-4; no definite D call. The CDR3 loop spans 14 amino acids. Germline assignment: CDR1 SGHDT and CDR2 YYEEEE. Trimming removed 4 bases from V and 0 bases from J, with 8 bases in between.

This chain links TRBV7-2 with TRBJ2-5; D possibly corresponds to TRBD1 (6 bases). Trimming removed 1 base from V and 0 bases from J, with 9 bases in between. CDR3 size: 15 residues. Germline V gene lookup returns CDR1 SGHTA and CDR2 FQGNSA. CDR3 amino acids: CASSLGTVNQETQYF. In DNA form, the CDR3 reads TGTGCCAGCAGCTTAGGGACAGTGAACCAAGAGACCCAGTACTTC.

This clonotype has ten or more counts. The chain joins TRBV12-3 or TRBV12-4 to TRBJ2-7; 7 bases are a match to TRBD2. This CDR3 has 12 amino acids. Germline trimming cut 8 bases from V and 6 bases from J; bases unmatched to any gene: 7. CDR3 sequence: CASRWGGSEQYF. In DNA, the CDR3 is TGTGCCAGCCGCTGGGGGGGTTCCGAGCAGTACTTC.

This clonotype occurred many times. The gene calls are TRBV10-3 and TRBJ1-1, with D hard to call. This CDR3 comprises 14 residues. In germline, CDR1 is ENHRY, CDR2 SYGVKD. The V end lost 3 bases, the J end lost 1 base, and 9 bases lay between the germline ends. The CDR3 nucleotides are TGTGCCATCAGTGACAGGTCGCGGAACACTGAAGCTTTCTTT. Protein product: CAISDRSRNTEAFF.

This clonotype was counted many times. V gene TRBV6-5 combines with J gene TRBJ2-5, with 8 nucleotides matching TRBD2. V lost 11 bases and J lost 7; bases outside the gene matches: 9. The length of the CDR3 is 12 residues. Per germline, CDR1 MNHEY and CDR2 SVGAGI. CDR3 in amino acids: CAAWVRGGTQYF. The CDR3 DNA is TGTGCCGCCTGGGTCCGGGGGGGGACCCAGTACTTC.

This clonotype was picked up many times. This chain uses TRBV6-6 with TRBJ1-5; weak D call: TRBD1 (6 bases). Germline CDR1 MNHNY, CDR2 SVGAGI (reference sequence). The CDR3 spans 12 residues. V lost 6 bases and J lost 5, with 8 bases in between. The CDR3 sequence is CASRQGDQPQHF. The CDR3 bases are TGTGCCAGCAGACAGGGAGATCAGCCCCAGCATTTT.

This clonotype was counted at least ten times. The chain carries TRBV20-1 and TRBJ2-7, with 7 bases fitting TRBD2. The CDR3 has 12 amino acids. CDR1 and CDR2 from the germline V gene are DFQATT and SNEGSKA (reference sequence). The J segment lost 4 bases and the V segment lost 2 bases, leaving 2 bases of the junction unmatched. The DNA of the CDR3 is TGCAGTGCTAGACCGGGGGGTTACGAGCAGTACTTC. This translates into CSARPGGYEQYF.

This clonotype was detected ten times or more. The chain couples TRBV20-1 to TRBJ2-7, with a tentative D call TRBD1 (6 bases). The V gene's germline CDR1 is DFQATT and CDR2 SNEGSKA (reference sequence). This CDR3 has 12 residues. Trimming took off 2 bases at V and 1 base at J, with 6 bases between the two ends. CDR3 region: CSARTGSYEQYF. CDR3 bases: TGCAGTGCTAGAACAGGGTCCTACGAGCAGTACTTC.

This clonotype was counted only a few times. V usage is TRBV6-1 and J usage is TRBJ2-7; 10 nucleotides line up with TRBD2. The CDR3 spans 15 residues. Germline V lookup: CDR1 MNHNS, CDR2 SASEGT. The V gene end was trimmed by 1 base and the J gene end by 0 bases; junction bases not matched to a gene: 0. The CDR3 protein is CASSEGTSGSYEQYF. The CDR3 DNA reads TGTGCCAGCAGTGAAGGGACTAGCGGCTCCTACGAGCAGTACTTC.

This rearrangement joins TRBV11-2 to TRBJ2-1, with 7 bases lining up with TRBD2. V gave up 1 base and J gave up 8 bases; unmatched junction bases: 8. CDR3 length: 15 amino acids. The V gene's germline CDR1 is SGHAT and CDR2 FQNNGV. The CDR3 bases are TGTGCCAGCAGCTTAGGTAGCCTAGCGGTGGATGAGCAGTTCTTC. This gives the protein CASSLGSLAVDEQFF.

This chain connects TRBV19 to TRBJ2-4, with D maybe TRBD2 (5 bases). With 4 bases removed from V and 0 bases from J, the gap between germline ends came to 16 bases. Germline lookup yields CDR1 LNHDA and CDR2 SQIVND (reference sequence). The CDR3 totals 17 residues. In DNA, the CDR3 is TGTGCCAGTAGTAGGCAGGAGACTATCCTAGCCAAAAACATTCAGTACTTC. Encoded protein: CASSRQETILAKNIQYF.

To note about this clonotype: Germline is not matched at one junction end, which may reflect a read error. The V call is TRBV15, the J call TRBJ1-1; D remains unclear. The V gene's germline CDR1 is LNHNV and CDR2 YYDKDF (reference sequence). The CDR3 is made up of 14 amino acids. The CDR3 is CATSREATDSEAFF. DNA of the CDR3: TGTGCCACCAGCCGAGAGGCCACCGATAGTGAAGCTTTCTTT.

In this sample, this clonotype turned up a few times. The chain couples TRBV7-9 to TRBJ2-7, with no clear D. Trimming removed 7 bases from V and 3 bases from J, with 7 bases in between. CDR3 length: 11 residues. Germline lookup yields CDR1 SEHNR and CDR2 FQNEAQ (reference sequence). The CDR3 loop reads CASTPIYEQYF. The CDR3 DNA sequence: TGTGCCAGCACCCCTATCTACGAGCAGTACTTC. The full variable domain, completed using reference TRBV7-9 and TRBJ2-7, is DTGVSQNPRHKITKRGQNVTFRCDPISEHNRLYWYRQTLGQGPEFLTYFQNEAQLEKSRLLSDRFSAERPKGSFSTLEIQRTEQGDSAMYLCASTPIYEQYFGPGTRLTVT.

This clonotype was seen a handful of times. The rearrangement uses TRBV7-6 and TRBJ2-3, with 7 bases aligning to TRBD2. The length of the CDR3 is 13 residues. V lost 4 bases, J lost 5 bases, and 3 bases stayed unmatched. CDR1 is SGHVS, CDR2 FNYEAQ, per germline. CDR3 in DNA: TGTGCCAGCAGCTCGTCTAGCGGAGATACGCAGTATTTT. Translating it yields CASSSSSGDTQYF.

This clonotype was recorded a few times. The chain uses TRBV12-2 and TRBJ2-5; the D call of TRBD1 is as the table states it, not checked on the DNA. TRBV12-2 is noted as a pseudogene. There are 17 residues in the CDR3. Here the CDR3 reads CASRLAAKDRFKETQYF. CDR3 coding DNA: TGTGCAAGTCGCTTAGCAGCAAAGGACAGGTTTAAAGAGACCCAGTACTTC.

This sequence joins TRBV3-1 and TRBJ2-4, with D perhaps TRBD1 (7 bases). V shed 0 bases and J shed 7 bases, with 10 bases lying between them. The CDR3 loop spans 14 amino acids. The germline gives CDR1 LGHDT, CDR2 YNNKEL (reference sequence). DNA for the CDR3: TGTGCCAGCAGCCAAGATGCAGGGGGGAACATTCAGTACTTC. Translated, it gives CASSQDAGGNIQYF.

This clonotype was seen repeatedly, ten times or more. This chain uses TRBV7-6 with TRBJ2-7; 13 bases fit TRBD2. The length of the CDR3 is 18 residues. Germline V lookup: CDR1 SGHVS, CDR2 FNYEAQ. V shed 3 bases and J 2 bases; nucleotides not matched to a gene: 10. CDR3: CASSFLSGTSGDTYEQYF. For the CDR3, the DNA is TGTGCCAGCAGCTTCCTGTCCGGGACTAGCGGGGACACCTACGAGCAGTACTTC.

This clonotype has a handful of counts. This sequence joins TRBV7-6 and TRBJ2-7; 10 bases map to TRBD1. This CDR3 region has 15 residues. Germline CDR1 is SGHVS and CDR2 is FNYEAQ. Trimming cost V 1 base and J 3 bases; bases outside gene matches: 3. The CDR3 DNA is TGTGCCAGCAGCTTAGAGACAGGGGGCCACTACGAGCAGTACTTC. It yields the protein CASSLETGGHYEQYF.

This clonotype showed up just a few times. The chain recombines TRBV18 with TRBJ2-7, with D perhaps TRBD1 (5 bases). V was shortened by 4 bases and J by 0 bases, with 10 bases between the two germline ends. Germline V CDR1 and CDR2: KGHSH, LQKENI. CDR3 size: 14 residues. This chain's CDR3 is CASSQRTSSYEQYF. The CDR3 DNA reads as TGTGCCAGCTCACAACGGACAAGCTCCTACGAGCAGTACTTC. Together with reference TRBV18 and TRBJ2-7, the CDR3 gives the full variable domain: NAGVMQNPRHLVRRRGQEARLRCSPMKGHSHVYWYRQLPEEGLKFMVYLQKENIIDESGMPKERFSAEFPKEGPSILRIQQVVRGDSAAYFCASSQRTSSYEQYFGPGTRLTVT.